These 24 T cell receptor beta chains were sequenced from one sample in a study of beta chain features in type 1 diabetes. General study points: A moderate, significant TCRB CDR3 shortening appeared in type 1 diabetes across four CD4+ subsets.

Every isolated RNA sample was fully reverse transcribed, so sequencing captured expressed TCRB transcripts. This table comes from immunoSEQ multiplex PCR, and its TCRdb copy is limited to in-frame clones, with some not included. The data hold fewer than 450,000 clones, with about 13% observed a single time. Antigen specificity for these receptors is unknown. The specimen sequenced was naive CD4+ T cells from blood. The source is a young woman with type 1 diabetes.

The genes are TRBV5-1 and TRBJ2-1; 12 bases map to TRBD1. Per germline, CDR1 SGHRS and CDR2 YFSETQ. V lost 0 bases, J lost 7 bases, and 14 bases stayed unmatched. CDR3 length equals 19 residues. The CDR3 DNA follows: TGCGCCAGCAGCTTGGGGGGACAGGGGGCCGGACTGCGGGGTAATGAGCAGTTCTTC. It encodes CASSLGGQGAGLRGNEQFF.

This clone has just a few counts. The V gene is TRBV30, the J gene TRBJ1-2; D gene uncertain. The CDR3 is made up of 12 amino acids. The germline gives CDR1 GTSNPN, CDR2 SVGIG (reference sequence). V gave up 3 bases and J gave up 2 bases, with 7 bases separating them. The CDR3 is CAWSLRNYGYTF. The CDR3 DNA reads as TGTGCCTGGAGCCTCAGAAACTATGGCTACACCTTC.

The J gene is TRBJ2-7, the V gene TRBV25-1, with D hard to call. Looked up from germline, CDR1 is MGHDK and CDR2 is SYGVNS. The CDR3 is 12 residues long. V lost 2 bases to trimming and J lost 7 bases, with 9 bases between them. CDR3 sequence reads: CASSEQAGEQYF. As DNA, the CDR3 is TGTGCCAGCAGTGAACAAGCAGGAGAGCAGTACTTC.

This clone appeared a few times. The chain uses TRBV25-1 and TRBJ2-7, with D perhaps TRBD2 (5 bases). CDR1 and CDR2 from the germline V gene are MGHDK and SYGVNS. With 3 bases removed from V and 4 bases from J, the gap between germline ends came to 19 bases. CDR3 length: 16 residues. The CDR3 DNA reads as TGTGCCAGCAGTGACACCAGTTTGGCCCCGGGATACGAGCAGTACGTC. The encoded protein is CASSDTSLAPGYEQYV.

In this sample, this clone turned up a few times. The V gene is TRBV5-1, the J gene TRBJ2-5; 8 bases map to TRBD1. Matching the DNA end better, TRBJ2-7 makes the J call doubtful. CDR3 size: 15 residues. Germline loops: CDR1 SGHRS, CDR2 YFSETQ. CDR3 sequence: CASSLAPGGSGEQYF. The CDR3 DNA sequence: TGCGCCAGCAGCTTGGCGCCAGGGGGCTCGGGCGAGCAGTACTTC.

The gene calls are TRBV11-2 and TRBJ2-6, with a tentative D call TRBD1 (6 bases). In germline, CDR1 is SGHAT, CDR2 FQNNGV. This CDR3 has 15 amino acids. Trimming pared 5 bases from V and 2 bases from J, leaving 10 bases between. The CDR3 DNA sequence: TGTGCCAGCAGCCACACAGGGCCTGGGGCCAACGTCCTGACTTTC. Its translation is CASSHTGPGANVLTF.

The V call is TRBV7-2, the J call TRBJ1-2; D is possibly TRBD1 (6 bases). V was clipped by 4 bases and J by 0 bases, with 9 bases between them. Germline V gene sequence: CDR1 SGHTA, CDR2 FQGNSA. The CDR3 totals 14 residues. CDR3 coding DNA: TGTGCCAGCAGCTCCAGGACAGCTAACTATGGCTACACCTTC. This sequence encodes CASSSRTANYGYTF.

CDR3 DNA: TGTGCCAGCAGTTTCATTGGAGCTGGGGCCAACGTCCTGACTTTC. As protein: CASSFIGAGANVLTF. This chain joins TRBV7-9 and TRBJ2-6, with no clear D. This CDR3 comprises 15 residues. Trimming removed 6 bases from V and 2 bases from J, with 11 bases in between. Germline-derived CDR1 and CDR2 are SEHNR and FQNEAQ (reference sequence).

The chain is built from TRBV19 and TRBJ2-5, with D possibly TRBD1 on 6 matching bases. The V end was cut by 1 base, the J end by 7 bases, with 13 bases between. From germline, CDR1 is LNHDA and CDR2 SQIVND (reference sequence). The CDR3 is 14 residues long. Here the CDR3 reads CASSIGKGVGTQYF. For the CDR3, the DNA is TGTGCCAGTAGTATAGGAAAGGGGGTAGGGACCCAGTACTTC.

The genes are TRBV18 and TRBJ2-5; tentatively, D is TRBD1 (5 bases). Germline loops: CDR1 KGHSH, CDR2 LQKENI. The CDR3 spans 16 residues. V was cut by 0 bases and J by 4 bases, with 15 bases left in between. The CDR3 protein is CASSPPSLQAIETQYF. The CDR3 region has the DNA TGTGCCAGCTCACCACCATCATTACAGGCCATAGAGACCCAGTACTTC.

This sequence joins TRBV19 and TRBJ1-5; 8 bases are shared with TRBD1. Trimming removed 7 bases from V and 4 bases from J; junction bases left unmatched: 12. CDR1 and CDR2 (germline): LNHDA, SQIVND (reference sequence). CDR3 length: 16 amino acids. CDR3 in DNA: TGTGCCAGTATTAGCATGGCAGGGGGCTTTAATCAGCCCCAGCATTTT. Protein product: CASISMAGGFNQPQHF.

The chain links TRBV19 to TRBJ1-5; D is unclear. The CDR3 is 12 amino acids. The V gene's germline CDR1 is LNHDA and CDR2 SQIVND (reference sequence). Between the trimmed V and J ends, which lost 6 bases and 7 bases, there was a span of 10 bases. CDR3 nucleotide sequence: TGTGCCAGTAGCCCCGGGGTCCAGCCCCAGCATTTT. This gives the protein CASSPGVQPQHF.

Notes on this clone: This same CDR3 is encoded by further DNA sequences in the sample. This sequence joins TRBV7-2 and TRBJ2-5; TRBD1 might be the D (6 bases). V lost 3 bases and J 1 base, leaving 9 bases between the germline ends. The CDR3 is 14 residues long. Germline V lookup: CDR1 SGHTA, CDR2 FQGNSA. CDR3 nucleotide sequence: TGTGCCAGCAGCTTCAGGGGTAGCCAAGAGACCCAGTACTTC. Its translation: CASSFRGSQETQYF.

This clone was detected only a few times. This chain links TRBV30 with TRBJ1-4; possibly TRBD1 for D (6 bases). CDR1 and CDR2 from the germline V gene are GTSNPN and SVGIG (reference sequence). This CDR3 is built from 16 residues. The V end was cut by 2 bases, the J end by 8 bases, with 21 bases between. This CDR3 reads CAWSLVGAVPWEKLFF. The CDR3 nucleotides read TGTGCCTGGAGTTTGGTGGGGGCCGTTCCTTGGGAAAAACTGTTTTTT.

The chain uses TRBV6-6 and TRBJ1-5; 8 bases map to TRBD1. The CDR3 has 15 amino acids. The germline CDR1 and CDR2 sequences are MNHNY and SVGAGI (reference sequence). The ends lost 2 bases at V and 6 bases at J; junction bases unmatched: 6. CDR3 loop: CASSYGQGYGQPQHF. The CDR3 bases are TGTGCCAGCAGTTACGGACAGGGCTATGGTCAGCCCCAGCATTTT.

V usage is TRBV5-4 and J usage is TRBJ2-7; no clear D gene. The V end was cut by 4 bases, the J end by 1 base, with 9 bases between. Germline values: CDR1 SGHNT, CDR2 YYREEE (reference sequence). The CDR3 is made up of 13 amino acids. The CDR3 sequence is CASSSLRSYEQYF. The CDR3 DNA sequence: TGTGCCAGCAGCAGCCTGCGGTCCTACGAGCAGTACTTC. Full variable domain (remainder filled in from reference TRBV5-4 and TRBJ2-7): ETGVTQSPTHLIKTRGQQVTLRCSSQSGHNTVSWYQQALGQGPQFIFQYYREEENGRGNFPPRFSGLQFPNYSSELNVNALELDDSALYLCASSSLRSYEQYFGPGTRLTVT.

This clone was seen ten or more times. V usage is TRBV15 and J usage is TRBJ2-5; a weak D match, TRBD2 (5 bases). The germline gives CDR1 LNHNV, CDR2 YYDKDF (reference sequence). V gave up 1 base and J gave up 5 bases, with 8 bases separating them. This CDR3 comprises 13 residues. In DNA, the CDR3 is TGTGCCACCAGCAGAGGAGGGTCCGAGACCCAGTACTTC. This translates into CATSRGGSETQYF.

This clone has just a few counts. The rearrangement links TRBV5-4 to TRBJ2-1; D possibly corresponds to TRBD2 (5 bases). From germline, CDR1 is SGHNT and CDR2 YYREEE (reference sequence). The V end lost 0 bases, the J end lost 7 bases, and 14 bases lay between the germline ends. The CDR3 is 15 residues long. CDR3 residues: CASSLGLAGTNEQFF. DNA of the CDR3: TGTGCCAGCAGCTTGGGCCTAGCTGGCACTAATGAGCAGTTCTTC.

V gene TRBV6-5 combines with J gene TRBJ2-3, with 10 positions matching TRBD2. There are 14 residues in the CDR3. Germline V lookup: CDR1 MNHEY, CDR2 SVGAGI. V dropped 10 bases and J dropped 8; count of bases not matched to a gene: 12. The CDR3 DNA is TGTGCCACCAAGCGGGAGGGCCATCAGGGTACGCAGTATTTT. It encodes CATKREGHQGTQYF.

This clone was seen a handful of times. V is TRBV5-4 and J is TRBJ2-3, with 7 positions matching TRBD2. The V gene end was trimmed by 4 bases and the J gene end by 2 bases; junction bases not matched to a gene: 7. Germline V gene lookup returns CDR1 SGHNT and CDR2 YYREEE (reference sequence). The CDR3 has 15 amino acids. CDR3 protein: CASSVTSQITDTQYF. DNA for the CDR3: TGTGCCAGCAGCGTGACTAGCCAGATCACAGATACGCAGTATTTT.

The rearrangement joins TRBV27 to TRBJ1-5, with D unclear. Germline loops: CDR1 MNHEY, CDR2 SMNVEV (reference sequence). The V gene lost 2 bases and the J gene lost 2 bases, with 4 bases spanning the gap. This CDR3 comprises 13 residues. The CDR3: CASSLGRNQPQHF. CDR3 nucleotide sequence: TGTGCCAGCAGTTTAGGGCGCAATCAGCCCCAGCATTTT.

This clone occurred a few times. The chain joins TRBV28 to TRBJ1-2, with D perhaps TRBD1 (6 bases). Germline CDR1 reads MDHEN; CDR2 reads SYDVKM. The CDR3 has 16 amino acids. Trimming pared 6 bases from V and 0 bases from J, leaving 17 bases between. The CDR3 DNA follows: TGTGCCAGCAGGGACAGCGCCAAACGAGCTAACTATGGCTACACCTTC. This sequence encodes CASRDSAKRANYGYTF.

The chain couples TRBV29-1 to TRBJ2-5; 7 bases are a match to TRBD2. Trimming took 7 bases from V and 5 from J; bases not matched to a gene: 13. CDR1 is SQVTM and CDR2 is ANQGSEA in the germline V gene. This CDR3 region has 14 residues. The CDR3 coding sequence is TGCAGCGCCCTCTTGAGTGGGAGGGGCGAGACCCAGTACTTC. This sequence encodes CSALLSGRGETQYF.

This clone was seen more than once but under ten times. This chain joins TRBV14 and TRBJ2-7; 8 bases fit TRBD2. V shed 0 bases, J shed 4 bases, and the junction held 14 bases outside the gene matches. Germline CDR1 is SGHDN and CDR2 is FVKESK. The CDR3 is 18 amino acids. The CDR3 region has the DNA TGTGCCAGCAGCCAAGACCCTGTTTATGGCGGGAGGCGATACGAGCAGTACTTC. It specifies CASSQDPVYGGRRYEQYF.